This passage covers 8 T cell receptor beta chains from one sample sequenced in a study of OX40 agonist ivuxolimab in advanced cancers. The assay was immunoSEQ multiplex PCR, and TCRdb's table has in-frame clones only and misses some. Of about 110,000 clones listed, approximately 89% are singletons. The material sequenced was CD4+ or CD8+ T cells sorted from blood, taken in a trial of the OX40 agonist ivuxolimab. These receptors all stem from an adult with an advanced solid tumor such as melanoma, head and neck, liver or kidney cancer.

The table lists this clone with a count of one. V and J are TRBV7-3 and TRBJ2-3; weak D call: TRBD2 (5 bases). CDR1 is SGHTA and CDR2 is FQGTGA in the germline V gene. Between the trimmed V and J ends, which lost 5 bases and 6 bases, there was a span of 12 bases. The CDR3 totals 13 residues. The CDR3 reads CASSPMSGDTQYF. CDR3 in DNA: TGTGCCAGCAGCCCTATGTCGGGGGATACGCAGTATTTT. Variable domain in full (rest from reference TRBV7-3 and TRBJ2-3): GAGVSQTPSNKVTEKGKYVELRCDPISGHTALYWYRQSLGQGPEFLIYFQGTGAADDSGLPNDRFFAVRPEGSVSTLKIQRTERGDSAVYLCASSPMSGDTQYFGPGTRLTVL.

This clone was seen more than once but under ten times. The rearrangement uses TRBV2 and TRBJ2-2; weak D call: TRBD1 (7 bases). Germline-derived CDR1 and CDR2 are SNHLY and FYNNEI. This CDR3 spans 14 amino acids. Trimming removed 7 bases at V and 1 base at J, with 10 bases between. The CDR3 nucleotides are TGTGCCAGCAACAGGGGACTGAACACCGGGGAGCTGTTTTTT. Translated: CASNRGLNTGELFF.

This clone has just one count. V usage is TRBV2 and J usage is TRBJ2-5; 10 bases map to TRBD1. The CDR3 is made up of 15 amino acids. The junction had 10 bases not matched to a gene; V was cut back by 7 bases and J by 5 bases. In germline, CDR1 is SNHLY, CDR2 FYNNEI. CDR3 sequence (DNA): TGTGCCAGCACCCGGGACAGGGGCTGGACGGAGACCCAGTACTTC. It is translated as CASTRDRGWTETQYF.

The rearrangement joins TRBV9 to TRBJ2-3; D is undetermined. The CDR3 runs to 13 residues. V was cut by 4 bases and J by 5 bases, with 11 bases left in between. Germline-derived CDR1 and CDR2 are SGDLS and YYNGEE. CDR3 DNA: TGTGCCAGCAGCTCAACACCGGGAGATACGCAGTATTTT. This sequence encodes CASSSTPGDTQYF.

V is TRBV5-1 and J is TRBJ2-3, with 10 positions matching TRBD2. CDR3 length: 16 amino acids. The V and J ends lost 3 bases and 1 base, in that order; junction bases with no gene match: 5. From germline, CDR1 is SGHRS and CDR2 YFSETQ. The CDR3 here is CASSSSGGAGTDTQYF. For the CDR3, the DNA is TGCGCCAGCAGCTCCAGCGGGGGGGCCGGCACAGATACGCAGTATTTT.

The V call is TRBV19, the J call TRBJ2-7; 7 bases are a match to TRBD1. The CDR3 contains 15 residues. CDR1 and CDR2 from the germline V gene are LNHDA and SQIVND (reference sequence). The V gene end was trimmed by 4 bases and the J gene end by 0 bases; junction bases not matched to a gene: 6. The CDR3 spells CASSNHRTGSYEQYF. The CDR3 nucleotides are TGTGCCAGTAGTAATCACCGGACAGGCTCCTACGAGCAGTACTTC.

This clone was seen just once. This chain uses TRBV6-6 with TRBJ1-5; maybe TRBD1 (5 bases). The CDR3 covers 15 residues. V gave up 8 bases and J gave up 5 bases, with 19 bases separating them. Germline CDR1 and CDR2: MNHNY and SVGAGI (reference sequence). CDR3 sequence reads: CASHDIRDWDQPQHF. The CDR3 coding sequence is TGTGCCAGCCATGACATACGGGACTGGGATCAGCCCCAGCATTTT.

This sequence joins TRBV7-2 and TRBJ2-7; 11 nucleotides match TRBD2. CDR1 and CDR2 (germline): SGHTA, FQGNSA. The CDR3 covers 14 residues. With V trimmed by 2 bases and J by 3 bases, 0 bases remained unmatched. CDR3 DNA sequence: TGTGCCAGCAGCTTAACTAGCGGGAGCTACGAGCAGTACTTC. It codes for CASSLTSGSYEQYF.